These T cell receptor beta chains were read from a single sample in a study of PD-1 and CTLA-4 blockade in melanoma. The table came from immunoSEQ multiplex PCR; TCRdb's copy has only in-frame clones and leaves some out. The table includes some 29,000 clones, around 90% detected once. The specimen was CD8+ T cells from peripheral blood, collected before anti-PD-1 treatment. These receptors came from a human donor with melanoma. Both conserved end residues are part of each CDR3. The order of the fields is J gene, D gene, CDR3 length, V gene, clone size, CDR3 protein, CDR3 DNA. The D gene is left open where the match is weak. The size field is filled for only some rows; it gives once, few, many or a size class.

>TRBJ2-3|TRBD2|13|TRBV7-9|-
CADSGGIADTQYF
TGTGCCGATTCGGGAGGTATCGCAGATACGCAGTATTTT
>TRBJ1-1|-|12|TRBV7-9|-
CASSLSGTEAFF
TGTGCCAGCAGTCTTAGTGGGACTGAAGCTTTCTTT
>TRBJ1-5|-|13|TRBV27|-
CASSTRTGQPQHF
TGTGCCAGCAGCACCCGGACGGGGCAGCCCCAGCATTTT
>TRBJ2-2|TRBD1|15|TRBV18|few
CASSPTGGADGELFF
TGTGCCAGCTCACCGACAGGGGGCGCGGACGGGGAGCTGTTTTTT
>TRBJ1-5|-|13|TRBV24-1|-
CAIQDHSNQPQHF
TGTGCCATACAGGACCATAGCAATCAGCCCCAGCATTTT
>TRBJ2-3|-|15|TRBV27|-
CASSLSPGSTDTQYF
TGTGCCAGCAGTTTATCGCCCGGAAGCACAGATACGCAGTATTTT
>TRBJ2-3|TRBD1|14|TRBV6-6|-
CASSWTGGTDTQYF
TGTGCCAGCAGTTGGACAGGGGGTACAGATACGCAGTATTTT
>TRBJ2-7|TRBD1|14|TRBV9|-
CASSVGDSSYEQYF
TGTGCCAGCAGCGTAGGGGACAGCTCCTACGAGCAGTACTTC
>TRBJ1-6|TRBD1|14|TRBV6-2/TRBV6-3|-
CASSTGTEHSPLHF
TGTGCCAGCAGCACCGGGACAGAACATTCACCCCTCCACTTT
>TRBJ2-2|TRBD1|18|TRBV3-1/TRBV3-2|-
CASSPSWGQGEITGELFF
TGTGCCAGCAGCCCCTCGTGGGGACAGGGAGAAATCACCGGGGAGCTGTTTTTT
>TRBJ1-2|-|12|TRBV12-3/TRBV12-4|-
CTSLGINYGYTF
TGCACTTCCCTGGGGATTAACTATGGCTACACCTTC
>TRBJ2-2|TRBD1|15|TRBV7-6|-
CASSLEGAGTGELFF
TGTGCCAGCAGCTTAGAGGGGGCAGGAACCGGGGAGCTGTTTTTT
>TRBJ1-5|-|15|TRBV9|-
CASSPRQDRDQPQHF
TGTGCCAGCAGCCCCCGGCAGGACCGCGATCAGCCCCAGCATTTT
>TRBJ2-5|-|12|TRBV2|-
CASSGLSGTQYF
TGTGCCAGCAGTGGATTATCGGGGACCCAGTACTTC
>TRBJ1-2|-|14|TRBV9|-
CASSVVDYIGGYTF
TGTGCCAGCAGCGTAGTGGACTACATAGGGGGCTACACCTTC
>TRBJ2-1|TRBD2|14|TRBV6-5|once
CASSYGGSYNEQFF
TGTGCCAGCAGTTACGGCGGGAGCTACAATGAGCAGTTCTTC
>TRBJ2-7|TRBD2|13|TRBV27|-
CASSYRGGYEQYF
TGTGCCAGCAGTTACCGGGGGGGGTACGAGCAGTACTTC
>TRBJ1-4|-|13|TRBV27|-
CASSKEGNEKLFF
TGTGCCAGCAGTAAGGAGGGTAATGAAAAACTGTTTTTT
>TRBJ1-2|TRBD1|13|TRBV7-9|-
CASSSTGGGGYTF
TGTGCCAGCAGCTCGACAGGGGGAGGCGGCTACACCTTC
>TRBJ1-5|TRBD1|14|TRBV28|-
CASSLWDRDQPQHF
TGTGCCAGCAGTTTATGGGACAGGGATCAGCCCCAGCATTTT
>TRBJ2-1|TRBD2|15|TRBV19|-
CASSEPGLASFEQFF
TGTGCCAGTAGTGAGCCGGGACTAGCGAGTTTTGAGCAGTTCTTC
>TRBJ1-4|-|14|TRBV19|-
CASSLPLGNEKLFF
TGTGCCAGTAGTCTCCCGTTGGGTAATGAAAAACTGTTTTTT